This record covers a single T cell receptor beta chain. Its antigen is not known. This specimen belongs to a study of shared clonotypes between healthy human individuals. Subsets obtained from CD4+ cells comprised CD45RA+ naive and CD45RA-negative memory cells. There are 15 residues in the CDR3. Germline V gene data show CDR1 as MNHEY and CDR2 as SMNVEV (reference sequence). Trimming cost V 5 bases and J 7 bases; bases outside gene matches: 5. General study points: Researchers sampled blood only, noting tissue repertoires likely differ.

Libraries were prepared by immunoSEQ multiplex PCR; TCRdb keeps only in-frame clonotypes and omits some of them. The sample shows about 990,000 clones, 75% to 85% of them seen only once. This clonotype originated in a man aged 18 to 29 in good health. Some clones in this sample may be carry-over from other donors' samples. The sequencing input was memory CD4+ T cells from PBMCs. Subset defined: CD45RA-negative fraction. This chain links TRBV27 with TRBJ2-1; 13 bases line up with TRBD2. This CDR3 is CASSPRLAGGNEQFF. The CDR3 coding sequence is TGTGCCAGCAGTCCCCGACTAGCGGGAGGTAATGAGCAGTTCTTC.